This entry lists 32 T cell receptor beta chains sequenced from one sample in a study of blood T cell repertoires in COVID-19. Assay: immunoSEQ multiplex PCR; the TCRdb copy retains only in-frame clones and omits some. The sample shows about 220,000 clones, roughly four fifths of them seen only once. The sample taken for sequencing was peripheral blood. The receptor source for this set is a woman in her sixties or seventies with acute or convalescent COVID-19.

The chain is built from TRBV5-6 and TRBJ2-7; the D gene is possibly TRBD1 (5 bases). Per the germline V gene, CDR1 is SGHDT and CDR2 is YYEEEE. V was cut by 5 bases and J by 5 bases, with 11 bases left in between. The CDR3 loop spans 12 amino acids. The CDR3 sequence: CASSGRAHEQYF. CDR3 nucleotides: TGTGCCAGCAGTGGCAGGGCCCACGAGCAGTACTTC.

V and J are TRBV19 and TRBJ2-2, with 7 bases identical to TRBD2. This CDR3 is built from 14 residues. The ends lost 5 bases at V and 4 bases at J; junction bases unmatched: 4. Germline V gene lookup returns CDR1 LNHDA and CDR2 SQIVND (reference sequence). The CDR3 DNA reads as TGTGCCAGTAGTGTTCAGCGGGGCACCGGGGAGCTGTTTTTT. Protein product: CASSVQRGTGELFF.

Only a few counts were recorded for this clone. The CDR3 nucleotides are TGTGCCAGCGGATACAGGGGCCGGGTTGGAACGGATGGCTACACCTTC. Translating it yields CASGYRGRVGTDGYTF. The chain couples TRBV27 to TRBJ1-2, with 7 bases identical to TRBD1. Germline V CDR1 and CDR2: MNHEY, SMNVEV (reference sequence). The CDR3 runs 16 residues. The trim removed 8 bases at V and 6 bases at J, leaving 18 bases unmatched.

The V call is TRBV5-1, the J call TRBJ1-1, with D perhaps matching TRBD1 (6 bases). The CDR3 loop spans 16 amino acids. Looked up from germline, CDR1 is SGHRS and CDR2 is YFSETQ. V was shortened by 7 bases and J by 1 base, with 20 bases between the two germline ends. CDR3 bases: TGCGCCAGCTCTTTGCTGGGGGGGGGCCGGAACACTGAAGCTTTCTTT. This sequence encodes CASSLLGGGRNTEAFF.

The CDR3 loop reads CASSTGTGSSTQHF. For the CDR3, the DNA is TGTGCCAGTAGCACCGGGACAGGGAGCTCGACCCAGCATTTT. This chain connects TRBV19 to TRBJ1-5, with TRBD1 identical over 9 bases. The CDR3 runs 14 residues. The V gene's germline CDR1 is LNHDA and CDR2 SQIVND (reference sequence). V was pared by 6 bases and J by 11 bases, with 11 bases of the junction left unmatched.

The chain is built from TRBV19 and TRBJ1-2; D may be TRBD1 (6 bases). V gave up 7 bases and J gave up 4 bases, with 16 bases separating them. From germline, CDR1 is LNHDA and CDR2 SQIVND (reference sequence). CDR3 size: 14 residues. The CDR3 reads CASKARGAVYGYTF. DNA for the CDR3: TGTGCCAGTAAAGCACGGGGGGCGGTCTATGGCTACACCTTC. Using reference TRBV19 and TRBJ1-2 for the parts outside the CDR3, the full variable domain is DGGITQSPKYLFRKEGQNVTLSCEQNLNHDAMYWYRQDPGQGLRLIYYSQIVNDFQKGDIAEGYSVSREKKESFPLTVTSAQKNPTAFYLCASKARGAVYGYTFGSGTRLTVV.

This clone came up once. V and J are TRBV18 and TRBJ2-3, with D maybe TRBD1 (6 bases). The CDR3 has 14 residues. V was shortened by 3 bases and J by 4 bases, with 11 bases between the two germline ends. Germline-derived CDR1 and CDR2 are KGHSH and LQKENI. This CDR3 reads CASSPDSSPDTQYF. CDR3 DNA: TGTGCCAGCTCACCGGACAGCAGCCCAGATACGCAGTATTTT.

As DNA, the CDR3 is TGTGCCAGCAGCCAAGTAGCGGTTGCAACTAATGAAAAACTGTTTTTT. Protein sequence: CASSQVAVATNEKLFF. The chain employs TRBV14 and TRBJ1-4; D is unresolved. V was shortened by 1 base and J by 0 bases, with 9 bases between the two germline ends. The CDR3 covers 16 residues. Looked up from germline, CDR1 is SGHDN and CDR2 is FVKESK.

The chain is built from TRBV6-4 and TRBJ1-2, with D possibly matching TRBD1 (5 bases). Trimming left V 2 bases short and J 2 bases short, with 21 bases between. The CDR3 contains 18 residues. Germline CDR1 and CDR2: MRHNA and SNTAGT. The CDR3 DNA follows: TGTGCCAGCAGTGACAAGGGACTTGGTGGCCCGGACAACTATGGCTACACCTTC. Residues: CASSDKGLGGPDNYGYTF.

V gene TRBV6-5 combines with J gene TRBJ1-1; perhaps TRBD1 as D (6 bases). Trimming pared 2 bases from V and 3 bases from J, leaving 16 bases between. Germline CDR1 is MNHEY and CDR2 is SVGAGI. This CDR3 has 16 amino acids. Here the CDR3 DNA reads TGTGCCAGCAGTTACCGACAGGCACGACCGGACACTGAAGCTTTCTTT. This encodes CASSYRQARPDTEAFF.

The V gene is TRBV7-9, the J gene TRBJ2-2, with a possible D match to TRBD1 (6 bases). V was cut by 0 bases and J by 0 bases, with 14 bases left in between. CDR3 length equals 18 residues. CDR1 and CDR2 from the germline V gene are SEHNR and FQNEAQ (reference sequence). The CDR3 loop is CASSLAQGQTSNTGELFF. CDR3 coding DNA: TGTGCCAGCAGCTTAGCGCAGGGGCAAACCTCGAACACCGGGGAGCTGTTTTTT. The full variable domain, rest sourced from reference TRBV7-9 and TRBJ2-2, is DTGVSQNPRHKITKRGQNVTFRCDPISEHNRLYWYRQTLGQGPEFLTYFQNEAQLEKSRLLSDRFSAERPKGSFSTLEIQRTEQGDSAMYLCASSLAQGQTSNTGELFFGEGSRLTVL.

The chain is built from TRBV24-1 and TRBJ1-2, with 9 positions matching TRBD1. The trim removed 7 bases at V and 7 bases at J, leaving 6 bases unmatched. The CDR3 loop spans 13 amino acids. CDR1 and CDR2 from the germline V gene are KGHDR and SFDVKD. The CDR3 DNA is TGTGCCACCAGGGACAGGGGAAAGGGTGGCTACACCTTC. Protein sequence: CATRDRGKGGYTF.

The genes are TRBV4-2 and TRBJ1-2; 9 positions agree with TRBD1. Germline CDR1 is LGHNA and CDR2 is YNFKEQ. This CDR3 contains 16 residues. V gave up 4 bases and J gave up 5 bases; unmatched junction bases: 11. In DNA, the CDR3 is TGTGCCAGCAGCCCTGGACAGGGGATCCGATTGTATGGCTACACCTTC. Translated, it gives CASSPGQGIRLYGYTF.

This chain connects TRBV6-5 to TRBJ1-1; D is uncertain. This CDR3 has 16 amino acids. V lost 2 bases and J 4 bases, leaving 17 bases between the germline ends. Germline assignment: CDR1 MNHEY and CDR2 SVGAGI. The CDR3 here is CASSYRSTVGGTEAFF. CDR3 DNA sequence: TGTGCCAGCAGTTACAGAAGCACGGTTGGTGGCACTGAAGCTTTCTTT.

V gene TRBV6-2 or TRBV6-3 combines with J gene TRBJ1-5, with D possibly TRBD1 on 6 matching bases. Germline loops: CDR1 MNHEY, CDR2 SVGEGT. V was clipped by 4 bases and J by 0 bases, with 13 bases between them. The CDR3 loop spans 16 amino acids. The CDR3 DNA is TGTGCCAGCAGTTGCGGACAGAATTATAGCAATCAGCCCCAGCATTTT. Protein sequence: CASSCGQNYSNQPQHF.

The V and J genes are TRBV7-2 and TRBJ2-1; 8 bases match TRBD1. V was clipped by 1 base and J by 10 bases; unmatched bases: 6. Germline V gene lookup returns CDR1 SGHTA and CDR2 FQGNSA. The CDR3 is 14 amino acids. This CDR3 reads CASSLVQGEGEQFF. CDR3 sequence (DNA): TGTGCCAGCAGCTTAGTACAGGGGGAAGGGGAGCAGTTCTTC.

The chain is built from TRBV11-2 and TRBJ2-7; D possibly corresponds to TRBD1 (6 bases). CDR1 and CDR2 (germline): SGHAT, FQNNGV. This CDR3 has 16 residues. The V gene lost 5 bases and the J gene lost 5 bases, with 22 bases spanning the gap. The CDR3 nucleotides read TGTGCCAGCAGCCCCCCGCGCCAGGGGCTTAGCAACGAGCAGTACTTC. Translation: CASSPPRQGLSNEQYF.

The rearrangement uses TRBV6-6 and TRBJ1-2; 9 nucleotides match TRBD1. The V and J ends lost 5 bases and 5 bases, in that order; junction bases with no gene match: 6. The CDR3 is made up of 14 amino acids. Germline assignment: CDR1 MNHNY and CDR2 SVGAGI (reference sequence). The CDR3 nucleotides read TGTGCCAGCAGTAGACAGGGGGGTCAATATGGCTACACCTTC. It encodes CASSRQGGQYGYTF.

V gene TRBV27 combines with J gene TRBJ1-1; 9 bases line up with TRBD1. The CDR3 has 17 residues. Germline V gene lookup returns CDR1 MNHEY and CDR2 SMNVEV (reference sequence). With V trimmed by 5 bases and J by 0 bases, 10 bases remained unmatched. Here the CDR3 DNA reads TGTGCCAGCAGTCAGGGACAGGGAGGCCCTATGAACACTGAAGCTTTCTTT. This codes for CASSQGQGGPMNTEAFF.

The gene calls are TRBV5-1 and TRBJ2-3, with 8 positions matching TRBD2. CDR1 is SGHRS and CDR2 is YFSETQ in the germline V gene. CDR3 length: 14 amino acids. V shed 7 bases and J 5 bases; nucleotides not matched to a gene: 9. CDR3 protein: CASGAGGPGDTQYF. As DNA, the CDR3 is TGCGCCAGCGGGGCGGGGGGCCCTGGAGATACGCAGTATTTT.

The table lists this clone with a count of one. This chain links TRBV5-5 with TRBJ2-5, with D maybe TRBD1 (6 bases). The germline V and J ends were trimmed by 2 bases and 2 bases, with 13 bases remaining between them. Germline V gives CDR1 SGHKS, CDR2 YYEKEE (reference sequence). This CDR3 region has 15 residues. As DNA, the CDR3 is TGTGCCAGCAGCTTTGGGGACATCTATCAAGAGACCCAGTACTTC. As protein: CASSFGDIYQETQYF. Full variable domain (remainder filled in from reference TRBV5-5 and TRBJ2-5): DAGVTQSPTHLIKTRGQQVTLRCSPISGHKSVSWYQQVLGQGPQFIFQYYEKEERGRGNFPDRFSARQFPNYSSELNVNALLLGDSALYLCASSFGDIYQETQYFGPGTRLLVL.

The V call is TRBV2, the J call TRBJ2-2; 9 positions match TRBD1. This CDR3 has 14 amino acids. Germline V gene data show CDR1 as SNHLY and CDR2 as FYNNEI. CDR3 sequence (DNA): TGTGCAACGGGACAGGGCCTCTCCACCGGGGAGCTGTTTTTT. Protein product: CATGQGLSTGELFF.

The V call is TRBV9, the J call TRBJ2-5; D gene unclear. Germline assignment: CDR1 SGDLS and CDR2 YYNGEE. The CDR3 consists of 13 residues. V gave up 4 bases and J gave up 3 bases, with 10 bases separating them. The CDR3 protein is CASSRDAEETQYF. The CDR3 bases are TGTGCCAGCAGCAGAGACGCGGAAGAGACCCAGTACTTC.

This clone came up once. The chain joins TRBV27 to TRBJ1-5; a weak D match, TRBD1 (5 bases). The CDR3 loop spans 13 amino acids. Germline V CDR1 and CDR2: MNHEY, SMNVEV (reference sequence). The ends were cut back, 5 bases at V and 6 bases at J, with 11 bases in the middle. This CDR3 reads CASSPGGVQPQHF. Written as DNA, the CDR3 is TGTGCCAGCAGTCCGGGGGGGGTTCAGCCCCAGCATTTT.

The CDR3 protein is CASSQFEQGLGYTF. The CDR3 coding sequence is TGTGCCAGCAGCCAATTCGAGCAGGGGCTTGGCTACACCTTC. The gene calls are TRBV3-1 (or the pseudogene TRBV3-2) and TRBJ1-2; weak D call: TRBD1 (6 bases). Trimming removed 2 bases from V and 7 bases from J, with 14 bases in between. Germline-derived CDR1 and CDR2 are LGHDT and YNNKEL (reference sequence). The CDR3 sequence is 14 residues long.

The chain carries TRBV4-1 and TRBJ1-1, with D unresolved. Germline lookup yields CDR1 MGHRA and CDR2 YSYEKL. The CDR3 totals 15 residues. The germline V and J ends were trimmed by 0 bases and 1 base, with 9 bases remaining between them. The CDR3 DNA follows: TGCGCCAGCAGCCAAGAGGCCGTTAAGAACACTGAAGCTTTCTTT. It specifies CASSQEAVKNTEAFF.

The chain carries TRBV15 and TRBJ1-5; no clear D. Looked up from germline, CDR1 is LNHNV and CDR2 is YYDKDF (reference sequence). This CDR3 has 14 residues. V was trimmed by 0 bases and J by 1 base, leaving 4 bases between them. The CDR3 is CATSRDKSNQPQHF. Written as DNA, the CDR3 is TGTGCCACCAGCAGAGATAAAAGCAATCAGCCCCAGCATTTT.

CDR3 protein: CASSLSTGRGYTF. The CDR3 DNA sequence: TGTGCCAGCAGTTTATCAACGGGTCGCGGCTACACCTTC. The chain couples TRBV28 to TRBJ1-2; D gene uncertain. Trimming took off 1 base at V and 8 bases at J, with 11 bases between the two ends. CDR1 is MDHEN and CDR2 is SYDVKM in the germline V gene. This CDR3 has 13 amino acids.

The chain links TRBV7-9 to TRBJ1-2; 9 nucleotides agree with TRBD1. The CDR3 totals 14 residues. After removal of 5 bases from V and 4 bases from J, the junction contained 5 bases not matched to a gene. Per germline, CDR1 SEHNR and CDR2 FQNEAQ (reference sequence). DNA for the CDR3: TGTGCCAGCAGCCCTACAGGGGGCAGCTATGGCTACACCTTC. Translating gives CASSPTGGSYGYTF. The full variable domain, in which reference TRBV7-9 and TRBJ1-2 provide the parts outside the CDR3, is DTGVSQNPRHKITKRGQNVTFRCDPISEHNRLYWYRQTLGQGPEFLTYFQNEAQLEKSRLLSDRFSAERPKGSFSTLEIQRTEQGDSAMYLCASSPTGGSYGYTFGSGTRLTVV.

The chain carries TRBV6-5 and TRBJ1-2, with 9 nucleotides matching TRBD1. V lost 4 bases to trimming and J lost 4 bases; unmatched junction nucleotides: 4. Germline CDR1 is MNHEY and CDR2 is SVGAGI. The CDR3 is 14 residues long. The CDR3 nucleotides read TGTGCCAGCAGTTTAACAGGGGGCAGCTATGGCTACACCTTC. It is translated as CASSLTGGSYGYTF.

CDR3 bases: TGTGCCAGCTCAGCCGGGGGGGATACGCAGTATTTT. Its translation is CASSAGGDTQYF. The chain links TRBV18 to TRBJ2-3, with 7 bases that match TRBD2. Germline CDR1 and CDR2: KGHSH and LQKENI. Losses at the gene ends were 5 bases for V and 6 bases for J; bases not matched to a gene: 2. The CDR3 consists of 12 residues.

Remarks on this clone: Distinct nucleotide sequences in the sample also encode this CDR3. Here the CDR3 DNA reads TGTGCCAGCAGCCAAGGCCTAGCGGGCTCCTACGAGCAGTACTTC. Its translation is CASSQGLAGSYEQYF. The V gene is TRBV3-1 (or the pseudogene TRBV3-2), the J gene TRBJ2-7; 8 bases map to TRBD2. J was trimmed by 0 bases and V by 1 base; bases with no gene match: 2. The CDR3 spans 15 residues. The germline CDR1 and CDR2 sequences are LGHDT and YNNKEL (reference sequence).